These 21 T cell receptor beta chains were sequenced from one sample in a study of PD-1 blockade in classical Hodgkin lymphoma. Only in-frame clones appear in the TCRdb table, and some are missing; sequencing was by immunoSEQ multiplex PCR. This table has 99,000 or so clones, approximately 89% appearing once. Time point in this sample: cycle 4 day 1 (C4D1), after more than 5 weeks of nivolumab. Each patient's relapse followed autologous stem cell transplantation, and brentuximab vedotin exposure varied. The starting material was peripheral blood mononuclear cells (PBMCs), obtained before the fourth cycle of nivolumab. Receptors originate from a human donor with classical Hodgkin lymphoma.

CDR3 coding DNA: TGTGCCAGCAGCCCCCGGGACACTGAAGCTTTCTTT. Translating gives CASSPRDTEAFF. The chain links TRBV9 to TRBJ1-1, with D unresolved. The CDR3 spans 12 residues. Between the trimmed V and J ends, which lost 4 bases and 3 bases, there was a span of 7 bases. Germline V gene sequence: CDR1 SGDLS, CDR2 YYNGEE.

This chain connects TRBV4-2 to TRBJ2-2, with D hard to call. The V end was cut by 1 base, the J end by 0 bases, with 6 bases between. The CDR3 is 15 amino acids. Germline V CDR1 and CDR2: LGHNA, YNFKEQ. CDR3 DNA: TGTGCCAGCAGCCAAGGGCAGACGAACACCGGGGAGCTGTTTTTT. Residues: CASSQGQTNTGELFF.

This chain joins TRBV19 and TRBJ2-3; 9 bases are shared with TRBD2. The CDR3 is 20 residues long. Germline CDR1 LNHDA, CDR2 SQIVND (reference sequence). With 1 base clipped from V and 3 bases from J, the junction kept 17 bases outside the gene matches. In nucleotides, the CDR3 is TGTGCCAGTAGTATAGGACCAGCGTTAATTCTAGCGGGATTTACAGATACGCAGTATTTT. Its protein product is CASSIGPALILAGFTDTQYF.

Here the CDR3 reads CASSQAGTGVTGYTF. As DNA, the CDR3 is TGTGCCAGCAGCCAAGCCGGGACAGGGGTCACCGGCTACACCTTC. This chain uses TRBV14 with TRBJ1-2, with TRBD1 matching 10 bases. The CDR3 length is 15 residues. J lost 8 bases, V lost 1 base, and 7 bases had no gene match. Germline CDR1 is SGHDN and CDR2 is FVKESK.

J is TRBJ2-2 and V is TRBV6-5; D might be TRBD2 (6 bases). Germline V lookup: CDR1 MNHEY, CDR2 SVGAGI. This CDR3 spans 15 amino acids. The V and J ends lost 2 bases and 4 bases respectively, with 11 bases between them. CDR3 sequence (DNA): TGTGCCAGCAGTTACGAGGGACTTGCCACCGGGGAGCTGTTTTTT. Protein: CASSYEGLATGELFF.

The rearrangement joins TRBV29-1 to TRBJ1-2, with D unresolved. CDR1 SQVTM and CDR2 ANQGSEA come from the germline V gene. The CDR3 runs to 11 residues. The ends were cut back, 6 bases at V and 4 bases at J, with 9 bases in the middle. The CDR3 bases are TGCAGCGTCTACTTAGGCTATGGCTACACCTTC. Translation gives CSVYLGYGYTF.

With regard to this clone: The same CDR3 arises from other DNA sequences in this sample as well. The V gene is TRBV6-5, the J gene TRBJ2-7; the match to TRBD1 covers 9 bases. Germline loops: CDR1 MNHEY, CDR2 SVGAGI. CDR3 length equals 15 residues. J gave up 4 bases and V 4 bases, and 8 bases lay outside the gene matches. CDR3 coding DNA: TGTGCCAGCAGTTCACCGGGACAGGGTACTTACGAGCAGTACTTC. As protein: CASSSPGQGTYEQYF.

This sequence joins TRBV5-1 and TRBJ1-3; D may be TRBD1 (5 bases). Trimming stripped 1 base from V and 7 bases from J, with 18 bases between. The CDR3 runs to 16 residues. Germline CDR1 is SGHRS and CDR2 is YFSETQ. This chain's CDR3 is CASSLTGPSAGNTIYF. Here the CDR3 DNA reads TGCGCCAGCAGCTTGACGGGACCTTCGGCCGGCAACACCATATATTTT.

This clone appeared a single time. This rearrangement joins TRBV7-9 to TRBJ1-2; no reliable D call. V dropped 7 bases and J dropped 0 bases, with 3 bases sitting between them. CDR1 is SEHNR, CDR2 FQNEAQ, per germline (reference sequence). This CDR3 contains 11 residues. The CDR3 reads CASITNYGYTF. The CDR3 region has the DNA TGTGCCAGCATTACTAACTATGGCTACACCTTC.

The chain has TRBV10-3 and TRBJ1-1; D gene ambiguous. V was shortened by 3 bases and J by 1 base, with 9 bases between the two germline ends. Per germline, CDR1 ENHRY and CDR2 SYGVKD. This CDR3 contains 14 residues. CDR3 DNA sequence: TGTGCCATCAGTGATCAGGTACGGAACACTGAAGCTTTCTTT. Amino acids: CAISDQVRNTEAFF.

The chain combines TRBV28 with TRBJ1-3; possible D gene TRBD1, 5 bases. Germline lookup yields CDR1 MDHEN and CDR2 SYDVKM. This CDR3 contains 18 residues. V was clipped by 5 bases and J by 0 bases, with 20 bases between them. DNA for the CDR3: TGTGCCAGCAGTCTATCTAAAAGCAACAGGTTCTCTGGAAACACCATATATTTT. Protein: CASSLSKSNRFSGNTIYF.

The CDR3 DNA reads as TGCGCCAGCAGCTTGGAGGCCTCCTCCTACGAGCAGTACTTC. It specifies CASSLEASSYEQYF. V gene TRBV5-1 combines with J gene TRBJ2-7; D is ambiguous. The CDR3 is made up of 14 amino acids. Trimming pared 0 bases from V and 0 bases from J, leaving 7 bases between. Germline values: CDR1 SGHRS, CDR2 YFSETQ.

This chain links TRBV29-1 with TRBJ1-2; D uncertain. The germline V gene encodes CDR1 SQVTM and CDR2 ANQGSEA. The CDR3 has 9 residues. CDR3: CRESGGYTF. The CDR3 DNA follows: TGCAGGGAGAGCGGGGGCTACACCTTC.

The rearrangement links TRBV2 to TRBJ2-2; no definite D call. The V end lost 5 bases, the J end lost 3 bases, and 7 bases lay between the germline ends. The CDR3 has 13 amino acids. Germline assignment: CDR1 SNHLY and CDR2 FYNNEI. The CDR3 nucleotides are TGTGCCAGCAGTTTACATGACACCGGGGAGCTGTTTTTT. This sequence encodes CASSLHDTGELFF.

This chain connects TRBV25-1 to TRBJ1-3; TRBD1 is a possible D gene (5 bases). Trimming cost V 8 bases and J 0 bases, with 11 bases left between them. Germline V CDR1 and CDR2: MGHDK, SYGVNS. The CDR3 length is 14 residues. The DNA for the CDR3 is TGTGCCAGCGGATTAACAGGCTCTGGAAACACCATATATTTT. Encoded protein: CASGLTGSGNTIYF.

This clone was seen a single time. The chain combines TRBV7-2 with TRBJ2-7, with TRBD2 matching over 10 bases. With V trimmed by 5 bases and J by 2 bases, 6 bases remained unmatched. Germline V gene sequence: CDR1 SGHTA, CDR2 FQGNSA. The CDR3 has 15 amino acids. The CDR3 sequence is CASSPSGTSAYEQYF. CDR3 sequence (DNA): TGTGCCAGCAGCCCCTCCGGGACTAGCGCCTACGAGCAGTACTTC.

The chain has TRBV13 and TRBJ2-7, with 9 bases lining up with TRBD1. This CDR3 contains 14 residues. J gave up 3 bases and V 6 bases, and 6 bases lay outside the gene matches. Germline V gives CDR1 PRHDT, CDR2 FYEKMQ (reference sequence). The CDR3 nucleotides read TGTGCCAGCAGTGCGGACAGGGGCGACTACGAGCAGTACTTC. As protein: CASSADRGDYEQYF.

The table lists this clone with a count of one. The V gene is TRBV9, the J gene TRBJ2-7, with 9 bases lining up with TRBD2. Unmatched junction bases numbered 8, after V lost 6 bases and J lost 7 bases. The length of the CDR3 is 13 residues. Germline V gene data show CDR1 as SGDLS and CDR2 as YYNGEE. DNA of the CDR3: TGTGCCAGCAACATAGCGGGAGAGGAAGAGCAGTACTTC. Translating it yields CASNIAGEEEQYF.

The J gene is TRBJ2-1, the V gene TRBV7-6; D possibly corresponds to TRBD1 (5 bases). Germline CDR1 reads SGHVS; CDR2 reads FNYEAQ. This CDR3 has 17 residues. The V and J ends lost 0 bases and 0 bases respectively, with 12 bases between them. Here the CDR3 DNA reads TGTGCCAGCAGCTTAGCGGACACCTGGAGCTCCTACAATGAGCAGTTCTTC. It codes for CASSLADTWSSYNEQFF.

This chain connects TRBV25-1 to TRBJ2-3, with D perhaps assigned TRBD1 or TRBD2 (5 bases each). V was cut by 2 bases and J by 6 bases, with 15 bases left in between. This CDR3 is 15 amino acids long. Germline V gene sequence: CDR1 MGHDK, CDR2 SYGVNS. CDR3 sequence: CASSEVDLGPDTQYF. The CDR3 nucleotides read TGTGCCAGCAGTGAAGTGGACTTGGGACCGGATACGCAGTATTTT.

The V gene is TRBV7-6, the J gene TRBJ1-1, with D perhaps TRBD1 (5 bases). The CDR3 is 14 amino acids. V lost 5 bases and J lost 4, with 14 bases in between. Germline CDR1 is SGHVS and CDR2 is FNYEAQ. CDR3 coding DNA: TGTGCCAGCAGCCTCACAAACGGGGGCACTGAAGCTTTCTTT. Protein product: CASSLTNGGTEAFF.